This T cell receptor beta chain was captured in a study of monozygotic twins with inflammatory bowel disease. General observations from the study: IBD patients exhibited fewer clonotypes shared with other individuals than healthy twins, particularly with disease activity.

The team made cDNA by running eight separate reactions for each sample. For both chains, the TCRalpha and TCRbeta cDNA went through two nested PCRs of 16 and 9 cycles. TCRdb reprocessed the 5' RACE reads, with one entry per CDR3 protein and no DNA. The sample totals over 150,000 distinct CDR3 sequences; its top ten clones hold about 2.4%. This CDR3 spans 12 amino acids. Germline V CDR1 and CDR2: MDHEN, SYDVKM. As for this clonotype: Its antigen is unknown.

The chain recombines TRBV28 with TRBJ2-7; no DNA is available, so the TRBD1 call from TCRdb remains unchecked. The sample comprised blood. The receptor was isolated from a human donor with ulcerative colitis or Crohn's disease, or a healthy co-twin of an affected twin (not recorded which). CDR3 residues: CASSPGHFEQYF.